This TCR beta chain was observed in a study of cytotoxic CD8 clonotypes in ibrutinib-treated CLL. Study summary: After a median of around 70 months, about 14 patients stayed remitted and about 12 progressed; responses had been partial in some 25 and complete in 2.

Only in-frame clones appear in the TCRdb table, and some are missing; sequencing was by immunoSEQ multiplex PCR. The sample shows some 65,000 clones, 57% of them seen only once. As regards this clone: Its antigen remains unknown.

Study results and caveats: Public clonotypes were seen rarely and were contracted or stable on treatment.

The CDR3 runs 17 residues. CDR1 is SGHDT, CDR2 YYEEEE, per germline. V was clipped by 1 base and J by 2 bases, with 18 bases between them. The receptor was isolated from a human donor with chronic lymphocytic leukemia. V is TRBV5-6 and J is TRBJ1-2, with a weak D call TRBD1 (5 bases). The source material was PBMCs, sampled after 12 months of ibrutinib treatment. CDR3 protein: CASSLLAAGQKNYGYTF. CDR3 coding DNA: TGTGCCAGCAGCTTGCTCGCGGCAGGGCAAAAGAACTATGGCTACACCTTC.